These 13 T cell receptor beta chains were all obtained from the same sample, sequenced in a study of a mutant IDH1 vaccine in newly diagnosed glioma. Specified time point: week 47, end of study. Every single dose of the vaccine, 300 ug of mutant IDH1 20-mer peptide, came with topical imiquimod. Which antigens these TCRs recognize remains unknown. TCRdb keeps only in-frame clones here, not all; method: immunoSEQ multiplex PCR. The repertoire holds roughly 86,000 clones, with roughly 77% as singletons. The starting material was PBMCs, obtained from a glioma patient whose treatment included an IDH1 peptide vaccine. These receptors were taken from a man aged 35 to 55 with glioma.

The chain has TRBV5-1 and TRBJ2-2, with D possibly matching TRBD1 (5 bases). The CDR3 has 14 residues. From germline, CDR1 is SGHRS and CDR2 YFSETQ. V was clipped by 0 bases and J by 4 bases, with 7 bases between them. CDR3 sequence: CASSLGGATGELFF. The CDR3 DNA reads TGCGCCAGCAGCTTGGGTGGGGCCACCGGGGAGCTGTTTTTT.

V and J are TRBV15 and TRBJ2-5, with a tentative D call TRBD1 (5 bases). V was shortened by 6 bases and J by 1 base, with 12 bases between the two germline ends. Germline CDR1 and CDR2: LNHNV and YYDKDF (reference sequence). The CDR3 runs 14 residues. CDR3 in amino acids: CATSTGLGQETQYF. As DNA, the CDR3 is TGTGCCACCAGTACAGGTTTGGGCCAAGAGACCCAGTACTTC.

The genes are TRBV9 and TRBJ2-7; 10 nucleotides agree with TRBD2. V trimming: 7 bases; J trimming: 5 bases; junction bases outside the gene matches: 6. The V gene's germline CDR1 is SGDLS and CDR2 YYNGEE. The length of the CDR3 is 13 residues. CDR3 DNA sequence: TGTGCCAGCGGGAGCGGGGGGGGAAACGAGCAGTACTTC. Translated, it gives CASGSGGGNEQYF.

The V and J genes are TRBV5-1 and TRBJ2-1; 7 bases align to TRBD2. V shed 4 bases, J shed 0 bases, and the junction held 1 base outside the gene matches. This CDR3 is 14 amino acids long. The germline gives CDR1 SGHRS, CDR2 YFSETQ. The CDR3 sequence is CASSGGVSYNEQFF. In nucleotides, the CDR3 is TGCGCCAGCAGCGGGGGGGTCTCCTACAATGAGCAGTTCTTC.

The rearrangement uses TRBV9 and TRBJ2-1; the D gene is possibly TRBD2 (6 bases). Germline V gene sequence: CDR1 SGDLS, CDR2 YYNGEE. Trimming removed 2 bases from V and 3 bases from J, with 12 bases in between. The CDR3 totals 15 residues. For the CDR3, the DNA is TGTGCCAGCAGCGTCCGCGGGACTCGCTACAATGAGCAGTTCTTC. It translates to CASSVRGTRYNEQFF.

The V gene is TRBV5-5, the J gene TRBJ1-3, with D hard to call. This CDR3 has 14 residues. Germline V gene data show CDR1 as SGHKS and CDR2 as YYEKEE (reference sequence). Trimming left V 6 bases short and J 0 bases short, with 10 bases between. The CDR3 here is CASTWSPSGNTIYF. In DNA, the CDR3 is TGTGCCAGCACCTGGTCTCCCTCTGGAAACACCATATATTTT. Full variable domain (outside the CDR3, taken from reference TRBV5-5 and TRBJ1-3): DAGVTQSPTHLIKTRGQQVTLRCSPISGHKSVSWYQQVLGQGPQFIFQYYEKEERGRGNFPDRFSARQFPNYSSELNVNALLLGDSALYLCASTWSPSGNTIYFGEGSWLTVV.

The chain couples TRBV7-2 to TRBJ2-7; 10 positions agree with TRBD1. J gave up 6 bases and V 1 base, and 6 bases lay outside the gene matches. The CDR3 has 15 amino acids. Germline CDR1 is SGHTA and CDR2 is FQGNSA. Here the CDR3 DNA reads TGTGCCAGCAGCTTAGGACAGGGGGCTCTTGGCGAGCAGTACTTC. This translates into CASSLGQGALGEQYF.

The CDR3 bases are TGTGCCAGCAGCCCGGGGACAGGGGCGCAGCCCCAGCATTTT. Protein: CASSPGTGAQPQHF. This chain uses TRBV4-2 with TRBJ1-5, with 10 nucleotides matching TRBD1. Germline V gene data show CDR1 as LGHNA and CDR2 as YNFKEQ. J was trimmed by 7 bases and V by 4 bases; bases with no gene match: 4. This CDR3 is 14 amino acids long.

This clone was observed a few times. The V call is TRBV6-1, the J call TRBJ2-4; D might be TRBD2 (6 bases). Germline CDR1 MNHNS, CDR2 SASEGT. The CDR3 totals 15 residues. The V end was cut by 6 bases, the J end by 8 bases, with 20 bases between. This chain's CDR3 is CASSPNFGTLDIQYF. In DNA, the CDR3 is TGTGCCAGCAGCCCAAATTTCGGGACTCTTGACATTCAGTACTTC.

The chain carries TRBV6-5 and TRBJ2-7; 7 nucleotides align to TRBD1. The CDR3 sequence is 15 residues long. Germline CDR1 and CDR2: MNHEY and SVGAGI. V gave up 5 bases and J gave up 2 bases; unmatched junction bases: 9. The CDR3 sequence is CASSKSWGQTYEQYF. The CDR3 DNA sequence: TGTGCCAGCAGTAAATCTTGGGGACAGACCTACGAGCAGTACTTC.

The table lists this clone with a few counts. The chain is built from TRBV7-8 and TRBJ1-5, with 7 bases that match TRBD1. CDR1 and CDR2 from the germline V gene are SGHVS and FQNEAQ. CDR3 size: 16 residues. The V segment lost 2 bases and the J segment 1 base; nucleotides outside the gene matches: 5. CDR3 nucleotides: TGTGCCAGCAGCTTAAGGGGGACAGACAGCAATCAGCCCCAGCATTTT. Translated: CASSLRGTDSNQPQHF. The full variable domain, rest sourced from reference TRBV7-8 and TRBJ1-5, is GAGVSQSPRYKVAKRGQDVALRCDPISGHVSLFWYQQALGQGPEFLTYFQNEAQLDKSGLPSDRFFAERPEGSVSTLKIQRTQQEDSAVYLCASSLRGTDSNQPQHFGDGTRLSIL.

This clone was seen only a few times. This chain uses TRBV7-9 with TRBJ2-7, with no clear D. The V end was cut by 6 bases, the J end by 1 base, with 7 bases between. The CDR3 totals 12 residues. From germline, CDR1 is SEHNR and CDR2 FQNEAQ (reference sequence). Written as DNA, the CDR3 is TGTGCCAGCAGTAGACTGTCCTACGAGCAGTACTTC. This sequence encodes CASSRLSYEQYF. The entire variable domain, with the rest obtained from reference TRBV7-9 and TRBJ2-7, is as follows: DTGVSQNPRHKITKRGQNVTFRCDPISEHNRLYWYRQTLGQGPEFLTYFQNEAQLEKSRLLSDRFSAERPKGSFSTLEIQRTEQGDSAMYLCASSRLSYEQYFGPGTRLTVT.

This chain joins TRBV4-3 and TRBJ2-3; D is undetermined. The germline gives CDR1 LGHNA, CDR2 YSLEER. CDR3 length equals 13 residues. The V end lost 4 bases, the J end lost 4 bases, and 9 bases lay between the germline ends. The CDR3 region has the DNA TGCGCCAGCAGCCCCCCTGGGGCAGATACGCAGTATTTT. Residues: CASSPPGADTQYF.